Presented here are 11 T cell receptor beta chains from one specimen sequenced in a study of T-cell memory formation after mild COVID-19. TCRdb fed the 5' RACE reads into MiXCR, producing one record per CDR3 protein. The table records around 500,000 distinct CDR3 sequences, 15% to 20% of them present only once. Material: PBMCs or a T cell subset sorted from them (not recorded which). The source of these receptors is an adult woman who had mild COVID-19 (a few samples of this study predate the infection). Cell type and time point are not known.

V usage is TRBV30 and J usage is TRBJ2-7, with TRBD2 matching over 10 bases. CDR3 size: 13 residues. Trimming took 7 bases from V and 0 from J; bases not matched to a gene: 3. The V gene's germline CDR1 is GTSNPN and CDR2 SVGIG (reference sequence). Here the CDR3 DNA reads TGTGCCTCAACTAGCGGGAACTCCTACGAGCAGTACTTC. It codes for CASTSGNSYEQYF.

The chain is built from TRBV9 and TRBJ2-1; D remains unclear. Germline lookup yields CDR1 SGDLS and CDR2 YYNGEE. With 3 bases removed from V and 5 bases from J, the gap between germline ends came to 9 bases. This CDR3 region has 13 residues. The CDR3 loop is CASSAQPDNEQFF. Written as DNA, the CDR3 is TGTGCCAGCAGCGCTCAACCGGACAATGAGCAGTTCTTC.

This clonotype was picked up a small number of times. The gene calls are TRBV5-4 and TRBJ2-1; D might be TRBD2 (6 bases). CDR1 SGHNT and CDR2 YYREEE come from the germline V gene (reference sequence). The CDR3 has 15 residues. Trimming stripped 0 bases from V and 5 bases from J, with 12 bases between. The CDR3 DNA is TGTGCCAGCAGCTTGGTAAGGAGGACTAACAATGAGCAGTTCTTC. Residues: CASSLVRRTNNEQFF.

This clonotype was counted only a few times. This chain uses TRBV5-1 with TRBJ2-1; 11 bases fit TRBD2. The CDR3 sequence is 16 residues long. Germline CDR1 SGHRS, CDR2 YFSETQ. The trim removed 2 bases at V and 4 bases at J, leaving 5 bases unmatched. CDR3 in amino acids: CASSFSSGGPYNEQFF. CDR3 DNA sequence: TGCGCCAGCAGCTTCTCTAGCGGGGGGCCGTACAATGAGCAGTTCTTC.

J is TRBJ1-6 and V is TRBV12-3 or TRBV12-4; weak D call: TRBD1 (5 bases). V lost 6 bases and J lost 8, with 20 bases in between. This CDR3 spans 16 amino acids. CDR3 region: CASRPNALDRYSPLHF. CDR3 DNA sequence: TGTGCCAGCAGGCCTAATGCGCTAGACAGATATTCACCCCTCCACTTT.

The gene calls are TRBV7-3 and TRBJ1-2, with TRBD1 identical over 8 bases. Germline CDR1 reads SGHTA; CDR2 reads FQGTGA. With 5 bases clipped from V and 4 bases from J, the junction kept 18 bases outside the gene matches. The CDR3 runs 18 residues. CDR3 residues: CASSPTPGTGDPFYGYTF. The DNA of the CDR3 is TGTGCCAGCAGCCCGACACCCGGGACAGGCGACCCATTCTATGGCTACACCTTC.

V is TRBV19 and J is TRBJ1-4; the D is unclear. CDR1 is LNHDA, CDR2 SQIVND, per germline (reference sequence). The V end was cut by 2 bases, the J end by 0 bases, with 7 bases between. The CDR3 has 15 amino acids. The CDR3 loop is CASSIPGATNEKLFF. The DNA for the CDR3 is TGTGCCAGTAGTATACCGGGAGCAACTAATGAAAAACTGTTTTTT.

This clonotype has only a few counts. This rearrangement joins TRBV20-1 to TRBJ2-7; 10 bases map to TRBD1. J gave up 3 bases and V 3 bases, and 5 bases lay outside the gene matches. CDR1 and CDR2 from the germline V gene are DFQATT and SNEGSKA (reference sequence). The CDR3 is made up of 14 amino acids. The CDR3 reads CSASVGQGRYEQYF. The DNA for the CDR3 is TGCAGTGCTAGCGTGGGACAGGGGCGCTACGAGCAGTACTTC.

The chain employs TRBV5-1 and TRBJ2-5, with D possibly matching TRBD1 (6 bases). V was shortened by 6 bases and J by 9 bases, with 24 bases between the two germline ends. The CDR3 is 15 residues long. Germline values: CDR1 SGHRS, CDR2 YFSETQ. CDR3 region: CASNQERQALGAQYF. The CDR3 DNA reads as TGCGCCAGCAACCAGGAAAGACAGGCACTTGGGGCCCAGTACTTC.

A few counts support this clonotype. The CDR3 DNA reads as TGCGCCAGCAGCCCTTCGGCTGTTAATGAAAAACTGTTTTTT. This gives the protein CASSPSAVNEKLFF. This rearrangement joins TRBV5-1 to TRBJ1-4; D remains unclear. From germline, CDR1 is SGHRS and CDR2 YFSETQ. The CDR3 runs to 14 residues. Trimming pared 4 bases from V and 4 bases from J, leaving 11 bases between.

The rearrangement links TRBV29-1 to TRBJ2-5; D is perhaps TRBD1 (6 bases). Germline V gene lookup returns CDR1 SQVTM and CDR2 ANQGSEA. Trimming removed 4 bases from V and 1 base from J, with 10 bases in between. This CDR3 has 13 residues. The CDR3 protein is CSVVGRGQETQYF. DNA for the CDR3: TGCAGCGTTGTCGGCAGGGGCCAAGAGACCCAGTACTTC.